This entry features one T cell receptor beta chain sequence. The definition of stable Graves' hyperthyroidism was no ophthalmopathy progression within 18 months. Patients between 18 and 65 years old had hyperthyroidism, newly diagnosed and lasting under 2 months. The data were obtained in a study of T cells in Graves' hyperthyroidism and ophthalmopathy. The CDR3 is made up of 15 amino acids. Germline-derived CDR1 and CDR2 are SGHRS and YFSETQ. V lost 1 base to trimming and J lost 5 bases, with 15 bases between them. The CDR3 regions of TCR beta were amplified from RNA transcripts. When the TCR CDR3 underwent first-round RT-PCR, the HTBI primer set was used. TCRdb re-analysed the multiplex PCR reads in MiXCR, keeping a single row per CDR3 protein. The sample shows 500,000 to 550,000 distinct CDR3 sequences, more than 20% of them seen only once.

Specimen: blood. The sequence was collected from a man aged 18-30 years with Graves' hyperthyroidism. This chain uses TRBV5-1 with TRBJ2-5; no clear D gene. CDR3 coding DNA: TGCGCCAGCAGCTTGAGGGTCCCCCGCATGGAGACCCAGTACTTC. This codes for CASSLRVPRMETQYF.